Shown below are 21 T cell receptor beta chains from a single sample sequenced in a study of control samples from healthy donors and cancer patients. The repertoire was sequenced with immunoSEQ multiplex PCR; TCRdb's copy has only in-frame clones and lacks some. The table shows about 120,000 clones, with approximately 90% occurring only once. Material for sequencing was blood. Receptors originate from a woman aged 70-85 years in good health.

The J gene is TRBJ2-7, the V gene TRBV7-9; unclear D gene. With 0 bases removed from V and 2 bases from J, the gap between germline ends came to 2 bases. Germline loops: CDR1 SEHNR, CDR2 FQNEAQ (reference sequence). The CDR3 runs 12 residues. CDR3 in DNA: TGTGCCAGCAGCTTAGCTACCTACGAGCAGTACTTC. It is translated as CASSLATYEQYF.

The sample holds a few counts of this clone. V gene TRBV18 combines with J gene TRBJ1-2; possibly TRBD1 for D (6 bases). The V gene's germline CDR1 is KGHSH and CDR2 LQKENI. V dropped 2 bases and J dropped 7 bases, with 11 bases sitting between them. The length of the CDR3 is 13 residues. The CDR3 protein is CASSPGQGIGYTF. CDR3 coding DNA: TGTGCCAGCTCACCAGGGCAGGGGATTGGCTACACCTTC. The full variable domain, in which reference TRBV18 and TRBJ1-2 provide the parts outside the CDR3, is NAGVMQNPRHLVRRRGQEARLRCSPMKGHSHVYWYRQLPEEGLKFMVYLQKENIIDESGMPKERFSAEFPKEGPSILRIQQVVRGDSAAYFCASSPGQGIGYTFGSGTRLTVV.

The genes are TRBV5-1 and TRBJ2-2; 13 positions match TRBD2. V was pared by 3 bases and J by 4 bases, with 3 bases of the junction left unmatched. The CDR3 extends over 16 amino acids. CDR1 SGHRS and CDR2 YFSETQ come from the germline V gene. The CDR3 DNA reads as TGCGCCAGCAGCTCTGGACTAGCGGGGGCCACCGGGGAGCTGTTTTTT. This sequence encodes CASSSGLAGATGELFF. Complete variable domain (other parts from reference TRBV5-1 and TRBJ2-2): KAGVTQTPRYLIKTRGQQVTLSCSPISGHRSVSWYQQTPGQGLQFLFEYFSETQRNKGNFPGRFSGRQFSNSRSEMNVSTLELGDSALYLCASSSGLAGATGELFFGEGSRLTVL.

CDR3 residues: CSATSGSRNEQFF. CDR3 nucleotide sequence: TGCAGCGCCACCTCAGGTTCGAGGAATGAGCAGTTCTTC. The chain carries TRBV29-1 and TRBJ2-1; D is unresolved. Deletions cut 7 bases from V and 7 bases from J, with 17 bases between. The CDR3 totals 13 residues. Germline V gene lookup returns CDR1 SQVTM and CDR2 ANQGSEA.

This clone has a handful of counts. The chain uses TRBV10-3 and TRBJ1-3; weak D call: TRBD1 (5 bases). V was pared by 2 bases and J by 2 bases, with 10 bases between. In germline, CDR1 is ENHRY, CDR2 SYGVKD. The CDR3 consists of 15 residues. The CDR3 nucleotides are TGTGCCATCAGTGAGGGGGCAGGGACTGGAAACACCATATATTTT. Translation gives CAISEGAGTGNTIYF.

The rearrangement links TRBV10-3 to TRBJ2-2; D possibly corresponds to TRBD2 (5 bases). This CDR3 has 15 residues. CDR1 is ENHRY, CDR2 SYGVKD, per germline. Trimming shortened V by 10 bases and J by 2 bases, and 17 bases separated the two germline ends. The CDR3 bases are TGTGCCACCCATAATCCGGGATCCAACACCGGGGAGCTGTTTTTT. Its translation: CATHNPGSNTGELFF.

The chain links TRBV25-1 to TRBJ1-2; D call uncertain. In germline, CDR1 is MGHDK, CDR2 SYGVNS. The CDR3 length is 12 residues. Trimming removed 4 bases from V and 3 bases from J, with 6 bases in between. CDR3 DNA sequence: TGTGCCAGCAGTGGAACCTACTATGGCTACACCTTC. Translation: CASSGTYYGYTF.

This sequence joins TRBV3-1 (or the pseudogene TRBV3-2) and TRBJ2-4; D is unclear. This CDR3 has 11 amino acids. Germline loops: CDR1 LGHDT, CDR2 YNNKEL (reference sequence). Trimming cost V 3 bases and J 6 bases, with 3 bases left between them. CDR3 residues: CASSHANIQYF. Written as DNA, the CDR3 is TGTGCCAGCAGCCATGCAAACATTCAGTACTTC.

This chain links TRBV7-9 with TRBJ2-3; D is perhaps TRBD2 (5 bases). CDR1 is SEHNR, CDR2 FQNEAQ, per germline (reference sequence). This CDR3 is 17 amino acids long. Trimming removed 5 bases from V and 3 bases from J, with 21 bases in between. The chain's CDR3 is CASSRFPMEAVTDTQYF. CDR3 sequence (DNA): TGTGCCAGCAGCCGCTTCCCCATGGAGGCCGTGACAGATACGCAGTATTTT.

The gene calls are TRBV7-2 and TRBJ1-4, with D perhaps TRBD1 (5 bases). V was trimmed by 0 bases and J by 6 bases, leaving 14 bases between them. The CDR3 has 16 residues. Germline V gene lookup returns CDR1 SGHTA and CDR2 FQGNSA. This CDR3 reads CASSLASSWGDEKLFF. The CDR3 nucleotides read TGTGCCAGCAGCTTAGCCTCTAGTTGGGGGGATGAAAAACTGTTTTTT.

This chain uses TRBV27 with TRBJ2-6; D is possibly TRBD1 (6 bases). The V gene lost 8 bases and the J gene lost 0 bases, with 17 bases spanning the gap. Germline CDR1 reads MNHEY; CDR2 reads SMNVEV (reference sequence). The CDR3 contains 17 residues. The CDR3 reads CASRPPGHPSGANVLTF. In nucleotides, the CDR3 is TGTGCCAGCCGGCCACCGGGACACCCCTCTGGGGCCAACGTCCTGACTTTC.

This chain uses TRBV3-1 (or the pseudogene TRBV3-2) with TRBJ2-7, with 8 positions matching TRBD1. V gave up 9 bases and J gave up 6 bases; unmatched junction bases: 10. Germline V gives CDR1 LGHDT, CDR2 YNNKEL (reference sequence). This CDR3 is built from 13 residues. CDR3 sequence (DNA): TGTGCCAGATTCAGGGGGCCCCGACGCGAGCAGTACTTC. This sequence encodes CARFRGPRREQYF.

In the case of this clone: In the same sample, other DNA sequences code for this CDR3. The rearrangement links TRBV5-6 to TRBJ1-2, with D hard to call. The CDR3 extends over 12 amino acids. CDR1 is SGHDT, CDR2 YYEEEE, per germline. The germline V and J ends were trimmed by 0 bases and 5 bases, with 5 bases remaining between them. CDR3 protein: CASSLAGYGYTF. CDR3 nucleotides: TGTGCCAGCAGCTTGGCGGGGTATGGCTACACCTTC.

The V gene is TRBV7-2, the J gene TRBJ1-4; a possible D gene is TRBD1 (6 bases). The CDR3 length is 16 residues. The germline V gene encodes CDR1 SGHTA and CDR2 FQGNSA. Deletions cut 5 bases from V and 2 bases from J, with 15 bases between. The CDR3 sequence is CASSTGWVRTNEKLFF. The CDR3, as DNA: TGTGCCAGCAGCACAGGGTGGGTCCGGACTAATGAAAAACTGTTTTTT.

This clone was detected only a few times. The chain uses TRBV10-1 and TRBJ2-2; the D is unclear. V was pared by 1 base and J by 1 base, with 1 base between. The CDR3 covers 13 residues. CDR1 is WNHNN, CDR2 SYGVQD, per germline (reference sequence). CDR3 coding DNA: TGCGCCAGCAGTGAGTTGAACACCGGGGAGCTGTTTTTT. Translation: CASSELNTGELFF.

The chain employs TRBV7-2 and TRBJ2-7; a possible D gene is TRBD1 (5 bases). The CDR3 consists of 14 residues. Trimming cost V 2 bases and J 3 bases, with 11 bases left between them. Germline V gene sequence: CDR1 SGHTA, CDR2 FQGNSA. The CDR3 reads CASSLFRDGYEQYF. The CDR3 coding sequence is TGTGCCAGCAGCTTATTCAGGGATGGCTACGAGCAGTACTTC.

The J gene is TRBJ2-1, the V gene TRBV6-5, with a weak D call TRBD2 (6 bases). CDR3 length: 14 residues. CDR1 MNHEY and CDR2 SVGAGI come from the germline V gene. V was clipped by 4 bases and J by 4 bases, with 11 bases between them. The CDR3 reads CASSLTAGYNEQFF. CDR3 sequence (DNA): TGTGCCAGCAGTTTGACGGCGGGGTACAATGAGCAGTTCTTC.

The V call is TRBV27, the J call TRBJ1-6; 8 bases are shared with TRBD1. This CDR3 region has 16 residues. Germline V gene data show CDR1 as MNHEY and CDR2 as SMNVEV (reference sequence). Germline trimming cut 6 bases from V and 3 bases from J; bases unmatched to any gene: 7. The DNA of the CDR3 is TGTGCCAGCAGCATTGGGACAGGCTTCTATAATTCACCCCTCCACTTT. Translation gives CASSIGTGFYNSPLHF.

The chain joins TRBV20-1 to TRBJ1-6, with 8 bases that match TRBD1. Germline assignment: CDR1 DFQATT and CDR2 SNEGSKA (reference sequence). Losses at the gene ends were 3 bases for V and 8 bases for J; bases not matched to a gene: 12. The CDR3 spans 16 residues. CDR3 loop: CSASDRDRLWDSPLHF. The CDR3 region has the DNA TGCAGTGCTAGTGACCGGGACAGGCTTTGGGATTCACCCCTCCACTTT.

This chain uses TRBV29-1 with TRBJ1-2; D is unresolved. Germline assignment: CDR1 SQVTM and CDR2 ANQGSEA. The CDR3 consists of 12 residues. V was pared by 3 bases and J by 8 bases, with 13 bases between. This chain's CDR3 is CSVESTGEGYTF. In nucleotides, the CDR3 is TGCAGCGTTGAGAGCACGGGAGAAGGCTACACCTTC.

The rearrangement links TRBV5-6 to TRBJ2-5; tentatively, D is TRBD1 or TRBD2 (7 bases each). Trimming removed 2 bases at V and 2 bases at J, with 13 bases between. Germline CDR1 and CDR2: SGHDT and YYEEEE. There are 15 residues in the CDR3. Here the CDR3 DNA reads TGTGCCAGCAGCTTCCCAGGGGGGGCTCAAGAGACCCAGTACTTC. Its protein product is CASSFPGGAQETQYF.